This TCR beta chain emerged from a study of T cell clusters in autoimmune cytopenias. General observations from the study: No experiment has yet validated the function of the T cell clusters defined in silico.

This clonotype is classed as medium-sized by frequency. Its matching antigen is unknown. Multiplex touch-down PCR amplified TRB using TRB-A and TRB-B pools in one tube. TCRdb reprocessed the multiplex PCR reads and reports one entry per CDR3 protein, with no DNA. The listing contains approximately 9,400 distinct CDR3 sequences. The CDR3 has 13 amino acids. CDR1 SQVTM and CDR2 ANQGSEA come from the germline V gene. Some 38,000 genome equivalents of blood DNA were amplified for TRB. This receptor was taken from a human donor with an autoimmune cytopenia or autoimmune hepatitis (not recorded which). This chain uses TRBV29-1 with TRBJ2-3; TCRdb gives TRBD1 as the D gene, but with no DNA this cannot be confirmed. The specimen sequenced was peripheral blood. CDR3 protein: CSVNGGFSDTQYF.